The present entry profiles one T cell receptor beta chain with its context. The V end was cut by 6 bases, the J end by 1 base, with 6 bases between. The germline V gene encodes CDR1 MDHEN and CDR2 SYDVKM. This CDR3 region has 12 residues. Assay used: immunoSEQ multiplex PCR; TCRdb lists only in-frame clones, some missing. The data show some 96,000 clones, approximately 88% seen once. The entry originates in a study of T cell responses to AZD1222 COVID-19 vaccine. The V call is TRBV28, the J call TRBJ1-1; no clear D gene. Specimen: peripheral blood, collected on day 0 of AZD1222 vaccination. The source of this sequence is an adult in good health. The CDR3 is CASRNPNTEAFF. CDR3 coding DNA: TGTGCCAGCAGGAATCCGAACACTGAAGCTTTCTTT.